This T cell receptor beta chain is drawn from a study of CD8+ T cells in alopecia areata. Study summary: Tofacitinib was given for 6 to 18 months, then stopped for 6 months.

Treatment indicated: oral pan-JAK inhibitor, 5-10 mg twice daily. cDNA serving as the sequencing template came from extracted, reverse transcribed RNA. The repertoire was sequenced with immunoSEQ multiplex PCR; TCRdb's copy has only in-frame clones and lacks some. The table records about 200,000 clones, over 45% of them present only once. This clone appeared a single time. A read error likely explains this, since a far larger clone differs by one base. The receptor's source is a human donor with alopecia areata. Source: CD4+ T cells sorted from blood, taken at week 24, from a patient treated with tofacitinib.

The CDR3 protein is CASSQSTDTQYF. The CDR3 DNA sequence: TGCGCCAGCAGCCAAAGCACAGATACGCAGTATTTT. The chain joins TRBV4-3 to TRBJ2-3; D is undetermined. Germline V gene sequence: CDR1 LGHNA, CDR2 YSLEER. This CDR3 comprises 12 residues. Trimming removed 2 bases from V and 0 bases from J, with 0 bases in between.